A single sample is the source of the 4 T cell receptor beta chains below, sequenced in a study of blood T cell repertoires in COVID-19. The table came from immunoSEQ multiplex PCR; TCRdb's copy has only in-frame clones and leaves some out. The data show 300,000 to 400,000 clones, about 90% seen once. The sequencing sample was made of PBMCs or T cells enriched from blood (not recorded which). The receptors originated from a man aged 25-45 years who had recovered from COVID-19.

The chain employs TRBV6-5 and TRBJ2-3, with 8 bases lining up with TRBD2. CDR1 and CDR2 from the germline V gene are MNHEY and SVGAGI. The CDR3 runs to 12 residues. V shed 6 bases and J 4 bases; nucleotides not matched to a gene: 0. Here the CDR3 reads CASRTSADTQYF. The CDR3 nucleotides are TGTGCCAGCAGGACTAGCGCAGATACGCAGTATTTT.

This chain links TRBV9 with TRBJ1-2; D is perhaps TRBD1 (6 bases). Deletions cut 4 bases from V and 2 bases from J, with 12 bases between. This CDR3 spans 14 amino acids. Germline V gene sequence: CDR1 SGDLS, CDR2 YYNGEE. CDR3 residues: CASSLGTGNYGYTF. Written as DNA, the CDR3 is TGTGCCAGCAGCTTGGGAACAGGGAACTATGGCTACACCTTC.

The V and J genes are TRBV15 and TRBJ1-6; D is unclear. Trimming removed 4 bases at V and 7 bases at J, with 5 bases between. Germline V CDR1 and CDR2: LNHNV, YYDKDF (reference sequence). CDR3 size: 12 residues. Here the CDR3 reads CATSTRNSPLHF. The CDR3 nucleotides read TGTGCCACCAGCACCAGGAATTCACCCCTCCACTTT.

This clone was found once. The DNA for the CDR3 is TGCGCCAGCAGCCTCGGGACACGGTACGAGCAGTACTTC. It encodes CASSLGTRYEQYF. The gene calls are TRBV5-1 and TRBJ2-7; perhaps TRBD1 as D (6 bases). V lost 4 bases to trimming and J lost 4 bases, with 12 bases between them. This CDR3 comprises 13 residues. The V gene's germline CDR1 is SGHRS and CDR2 YFSETQ.